Sequencing of this TCR beta chain was carried out in a study of blood T cell repertoires in COVID-19. Study context: Samples taken during acute and convalescent COVID-19 were collected in the United States, Italy and Spain.

The V gene end was trimmed by 4 bases and the J gene end by 4 bases; junction bases not matched to a gene: 5. CDR1 SEHNR and CDR2 FQNEAQ come from the germline V gene (reference sequence). This CDR3 has 15 residues. Sequenced by immunoSEQ multiplex PCR; TCRdb stores in-frame clones only, minus some. The sample lists over 100,000 clones, around 83% occurring once. Sequenced: PBMCs or T cells enriched from blood (not recorded which). The receptor was isolated from a young woman who had recovered from COVID-19. This chain joins TRBV7-9 and TRBJ2-1, with 9 bases matching TRBD2. CDR3 nucleotide sequence: TGTGCCAGCAGCTCTAAGCGGGAGGTTTACAATGAGCAGTTCTTC. Translated, it gives CASSSKREVYNEQFF. Drawing the rest from reference TRBV7-9 and TRBJ2-1, the complete variable domain is DTGVSQNPRHKITKRGQNVTFRCDPISEHNRLYWYRQTLGQGPEFLTYFQNEAQLEKSRLLSDRFSAERPKGSFSTLEIQRTEQGDSAMYLCASSSKREVYNEQFFGPGTRLTVL.